One sample yielded the 29 T cell receptor beta chains listed below, sequenced in a study of lymphopenia after photon versus proton radiotherapy (dated by TCRdb to 2018 to 2020). The library was prepared using the immunoSEQ multiplex PCR assay. TCRdb's version of the immuneACCESS table is confined to in-frame rearrangements and falls short of the full clone set. An unresolved V gene accounts for under half of the shortfall where checked; the remainder is of unknown origin. Recorded for this sample are fewer than 35,000 clones; nearly 90% of them occurred a single time. The ten largest clones capture 6.6% of the sample. The specimen comprised peripheral blood, sampled from a patient treated with proton-based radiotherapy. All receptors derive from a woman in her seventies with pancreatic cancer. Some clones in this sample may be carry-over from other donors' samples.

This chain links TRBV11-2 with TRBJ2-1, with D maybe TRBD2 (6 bases). Per germline, CDR1 SGHAT and CDR2 FQNNGV. The CDR3 totals 15 residues. V lost 1 base and J lost 2, with 9 bases in between. The CDR3: CASSLGGMAYNEQFF. The CDR3 DNA reads as TGTGCCAGCAGCTTAGGCGGGATGGCCTACAATGAGCAGTTCTTC.

The V gene is TRBV28, the J gene TRBJ2-1; 13 nucleotides agree with TRBD2. J was trimmed by 10 bases and V by 5 bases; bases with no gene match: 8. CDR1 and CDR2 from the germline V gene are MDHEN and SYDVKM. This CDR3 spans 15 amino acids. Here the CDR3 reads CASSPGLAGVGEQFF. The DNA for the CDR3 is TGTGCCAGCAGTCCCGGACTAGCGGGAGTTGGAGAGCAGTTCTTC.

This sequence joins TRBV30 and TRBJ2-4; 9 bases agree with TRBD2. The CDR3 sequence is 17 residues long. Germline loops: CDR1 GTSNPN, CDR2 SVGIG (reference sequence). Trimming at V came to 0 bases and at J to 6 bases, leaving 12 bases not matched to a gene. CDR3 DNA sequence: TGTGCCTGGAGTGTCCCCGGACTAGCGAGAGTCGGAAACATTCAGTACTTC. This sequence encodes CAWSVPGLARVGNIQYF.

The chain links TRBV2 to TRBJ2-1, with 7 bases matching TRBD1. The length of the CDR3 is 17 residues. Trimming at V came to 3 bases and at J to 8 bases, leaving 16 bases not matched to a gene. CDR1 SNHLY and CDR2 FYNNEI come from the germline V gene. This CDR3 is CASSERTGFYLMDEQFF. CDR3 DNA sequence: TGTGCCAGCAGTGAGAGGACAGGATTTTACCTTATGGATGAGCAGTTCTTC.

This clone was recorded once. The rearrangement uses TRBV5-1 and TRBJ2-1, with a possible D match to TRBD2 (5 bases). Per germline, CDR1 SGHRS and CDR2 YFSETQ. The CDR3 is 14 amino acids. V lost 6 bases to trimming and J lost 9 bases, with 19 bases between them. CDR3 sequence reads: CASTVNSGVGEQFF. For the CDR3, the DNA is TGCGCCAGCACCGTTAACAGCGGTGTGGGTGAGCAGTTCTTC. Filled out from reference TRBV5-1 and TRBJ2-1, the complete variable domain reads KAGVTQTPRYLIKTRGQQVTLSCSPISGHRSVSWYQQTPGQGLQFLFEYFSETQRNKGNFPGRFSGRQFSNSRSEMNVSTLELGDSALYLCASTVNSGVGEQFFGPGTRLTVL.

The rearrangement joins TRBV11-1 to TRBJ2-7, with 12 nucleotides matching TRBD2. Germline loops: CDR1 SGHAT, CDR2 FQDESV (reference sequence). This CDR3 comprises 18 residues. V was pared by 5 bases and J by 4 bases, with 15 bases of the junction left unmatched. In DNA, the CDR3 is TGTGCCAGCAGCCCCTCGACCGGTTGGACTAGCGGGATATACGAGCAGTACTTC. Amino acids: CASSPSTGWTSGIYEQYF.

This chain uses TRBV30 with TRBJ2-7; D possibly corresponds to TRBD2 (5 bases). Trimming shortened V by 0 bases and J by 7 bases, and 16 bases separated the two germline ends. The CDR3 has 14 amino acids. Germline values: CDR1 GTSNPN, CDR2 SVGIG (reference sequence). The CDR3, as DNA: TGTGCCTGGAGTGTACTCGGGAAGTCGGATGAGCAGTACTTC. Translation gives CAWSVLGKSDEQYF.

J is TRBJ2-3 and V is TRBV7-9; D gene uncertain. Germline assignment: CDR1 SEHNR and CDR2 FQNEAQ (reference sequence). The CDR3 is made up of 13 amino acids. V was clipped by 5 bases and J by 4 bases, with 10 bases between them. CDR3 protein: CASSPPWADTQYF. CDR3 DNA sequence: TGTGCCAGCAGCCCCCCGTGGGCAGATACGCAGTATTTT.

J is TRBJ2-7 and V is TRBV5-1; 8 bases fit TRBD1. Germline loops: CDR1 SGHRS, CDR2 YFSETQ. Germline trimming cut 4 bases from V and 4 bases from J; bases unmatched to any gene: 7. The CDR3 runs to 14 residues. The CDR3 protein is CASSGTGEAYEQYF. CDR3 bases: TGCGCCAGCAGCGGGACAGGTGAAGCATACGAGCAGTACTTC.

The chain joins TRBV5-5 to TRBJ2-3, with TRBD2 matching 13 bases. V dropped 4 bases and J dropped 4; count of bases not matched to a gene: 6. Germline V gene data show CDR1 as SGHKS and CDR2 as YYEKEE (reference sequence). The CDR3 has 16 amino acids. The CDR3 spells CASSTLAGGGADTQYF. The DNA of the CDR3 is TGTGCCAGCAGCACACTAGCGGGAGGGGGTGCAGATACGCAGTATTTT. Combining the CDR3 with reference TRBV5-5 and TRBJ2-3 gives the whole variable domain DAGVTQSPTHLIKTRGQQVTLRCSPISGHKSVSWYQQVLGQGPQFIFQYYEKEERGRGNFPDRFSARQFPNYSSELNVNALLLGDSALYLCASSTLAGGGADTQYFGPGTRLTVL.

The rearrangement links TRBV19 to TRBJ2-1; TRBD1 is a possible D gene (6 bases). V was pared by 5 bases and J by 8 bases, with 13 bases between. This CDR3 spans 13 amino acids. CDR1 is LNHDA and CDR2 is SQIVND in the germline V gene (reference sequence). CDR3 in amino acids: CASSPTGIYEQFF. CDR3 nucleotide sequence: TGTGCCAGTAGTCCCACAGGGATCTATGAGCAGTTCTTC.

The rearrangement links TRBV2 to TRBJ2-1; D might be TRBD1 (5 bases). Trimming pared 5 bases from V and 7 bases from J, leaving 15 bases between. The CDR3 has 14 residues. The germline V gene has CDR1 SNHLY and CDR2 FYNNEI. The CDR3: CASSKDTVVNEQFF. CDR3 coding DNA: TGTGCCAGCAGTAAGGACACAGTGGTAAATGAGCAGTTCTTC.

As regards this clone: Because it lacks the conserved phenylalanine or tryptophan at the end, this CDR3 is likely a read error. V usage is TRBV7-6 and J usage is TRBJ2-3; 9 nucleotides align to TRBD2. Looked up from germline, CDR1 is SGHVS and CDR2 is FNYEAQ. V gave up 8 bases and J gave up 6 bases; unmatched junction bases: 15. The CDR3 extends over 16 amino acids. As DNA, the CDR3 is TGTGCCAGCGCCCCGGGGGGCGGGAGGGCATCCGATACGCAGTATCTT. Translated, it gives CASAPGGGRASDTQYL.

J is TRBJ2-6 and V is TRBV30; D not resolved. Germline V gene lookup returns CDR1 GTSNPN and CDR2 SVGIG (reference sequence). The V gene lost 3 bases and the J gene lost 3 bases, with 6 bases spanning the gap. The CDR3 contains 13 residues. The CDR3 DNA reads as TGTGCCTGGAGAGGAAGTGGGGCCAACGTCCTGACTTTC. Translated: CAWRGSGANVLTF. The variable domain in full, with the rest retrieved from reference TRBV30 and TRBJ2-6, is SQTIHQWPATLVQPVGSPLSLECTVEGTSNPNLYWYRQAAGRGLQLLFYSVGIGQISSEVPQNLSASRPQDRQFILSSKKLLLSDSGFYLCAWRGSGANVLTFGAGSRLTVL.

The chain is built from TRBV6-5 and TRBJ1-1, with a weak D call TRBD1 (6 bases). This CDR3 region has 14 residues. Germline V gene data show CDR1 as MNHEY and CDR2 as SVGAGI. V was pared by 5 bases and J by 1 base, with 11 bases between. The CDR3 region is CASSKIGGNTEAFF. CDR3 in DNA: TGTGCCAGCAGTAAGATAGGGGGGAACACTGAAGCTTTCTTT.

The chain joins TRBV28 to TRBJ2-3; 8 bases fit TRBD2. The CDR3 totals 16 residues. The germline V gene has CDR1 MDHEN and CDR2 SYDVKM. After removal of 4 bases from V and 4 bases from J, the junction contained 10 bases not matched to a gene. The CDR3 here is CASSSLGGDRADTQYF. The CDR3 coding sequence is TGTGCCAGCAGTTCCCTCGGGGGGGATAGGGCAGATACGCAGTATTTT.

The chain recombines TRBV28 with TRBJ1-4; 11 nucleotides line up with TRBD1. CDR1 MDHEN and CDR2 SYDVKM come from the germline V gene. The CDR3 consists of 15 residues. The J segment lost 7 bases and the V segment lost 3 bases, leaving 4 bases of the junction unmatched. This CDR3 reads CASSLGQGGSEKLFF. The DNA for the CDR3 is TGTGCCAGCAGTTTGGGACAGGGGGGGAGTGAAAAACTGTTTTTT.

V usage is TRBV28 and J usage is TRBJ2-7; 9 bases agree with TRBD1. The germline V gene has CDR1 MDHEN and CDR2 SYDVKM. V trimming: 6 bases; J trimming: 4 bases; junction bases outside the gene matches: 19. The CDR3 sequence is 18 residues long. The CDR3 region is CASRGTGQGGLFVYEQYF. CDR3 coding DNA: TGTGCCAGCAGAGGAACGGGACAGGGTGGTCTTTTCGTGTACGAGCAGTACTTC.

The genes are TRBV5-5 and TRBJ2-3, with D possibly TRBD2 on 5 matching bases. CDR1 and CDR2 from the germline V gene are SGHKS and YYEKEE (reference sequence). The CDR3 has 16 amino acids. V gave up 4 bases and J gave up 2 bases, with 17 bases separating them. The CDR3 nucleotides are TGTGCCAGCAGCCACCAACCGGGAACCCTCACAGATACGCAGTATTTT. Translating it yields CASSHQPGTLTDTQYF.

This sequence joins TRBV5-1 and TRBJ1-1; TRBD1 agrees at 8 bases. This CDR3 is 13 amino acids long. In germline, CDR1 is SGHRS, CDR2 YFSETQ. The V segment lost 4 bases and the J segment 8 bases; nucleotides outside the gene matches: 7. The DNA for the CDR3 is TGCGCCAGCAGCGGACGACAGGGGTGGGAAGCTTTCTTT. Translation gives CASSGRQGWEAFF.

In DNA, the CDR3 is TGCGCCAGCAGCTTGAGTGGGGGGCTGGGCACTGAAGCTTTCTTT. Amino acids: CASSLSGGLGTEAFF. The rearrangement links TRBV5-1 to TRBJ1-1; a weak D match, TRBD1 (6 bases). The V end lost 1 base, the J end lost 4 bases, and 14 bases lay between the germline ends. CDR3 size: 15 residues. The germline V gene encodes CDR1 SGHRS and CDR2 YFSETQ. Full variable domain (outside the CDR3, taken from reference TRBV5-1 and TRBJ1-1): KAGVTQTPRYLIKTRGQQVTLSCSPISGHRSVSWYQQTPGQGLQFLFEYFSETQRNKGNFPGRFSGRQFSNSRSEMNVSTLELGDSALYLCASSLSGGLGTEAFFGQGTRLTVV.

V gene TRBV19 combines with J gene TRBJ2-6; D gene unclear. V was shortened by 5 bases and J by 0 bases, with 8 bases between the two germline ends. CDR1 LNHDA and CDR2 SQIVND come from the germline V gene (reference sequence). The CDR3 consists of 15 residues. CDR3 loop: CASSWLPSGANVLTF. The DNA of the CDR3 is TGTGCCAGTAGTTGGCTACCCTCTGGGGCCAACGTCCTGACTTTC.

The J gene is TRBJ1-6, the V gene TRBV25-1, with no clear D. CDR1 is MGHDK and CDR2 is SYGVNS in the germline V gene. V was clipped by 6 bases and J by 7 bases, with 10 bases between them. The CDR3 contains 13 residues. CDR3 bases: TGTGCCAGCAGGGAGGTGCTAAATTCACCCCTCCACTTT. Residues: CASREVLNSPLHF.

This chain uses TRBV11-2 with TRBJ2-5; 10 nucleotides align to TRBD1. CDR1 and CDR2 from the germline V gene are SGHAT and FQNNGV. The trim removed 4 bases at V and 5 bases at J, leaving 1 base unmatched. The CDR3 has 13 residues. The CDR3 sequence: CASSWTGGETQYF. The DNA of the CDR3 is TGTGCCAGCAGCTGGACAGGGGGTGAGACCCAGTACTTC. Full variable domain (outside the CDR3, taken from reference TRBV11-2 and TRBJ2-5): EAGVAQSPRYKIIEKRQSVAFWCNPISGHATLYWYQQILGQGPKLLIQFQNNGVVDDSQLPKDRFSAERLKGVDSTLKIQPAKLEDSAVYLCASSWTGGETQYFGPGTRLLVL.

V gene TRBV19 combines with J gene TRBJ2-7, with D hard to call. The CDR3 runs 14 residues. The germline gives CDR1 LNHDA, CDR2 SQIVND (reference sequence). V was clipped by 7 bases and J by 2 bases, with 15 bases between them. This CDR3 is CASNRGGSAYEQYF. CDR3 DNA sequence: TGTGCCAGTAATCGCGGCGGTTCCGCCTACGAGCAGTACTTC. Drawing the rest from reference TRBV19 and TRBJ2-7, the complete variable domain is DGGITQSPKYLFRKEGQNVTLSCEQNLNHDAMYWYRQDPGQGLRLIYYSQIVNDFQKGDIAEGYSVSREKKESFPLTVTSAQKNPTAFYLCASNRGGSAYEQYFGPGTRLTVT.

This rearrangement joins TRBV4-2 to TRBJ2-1; TRBD1 might be the D (6 bases). Germline values: CDR1 LGHNA, CDR2 YNFKEQ. There are 18 residues in the CDR3. V lost 1 base and J 0 bases, leaving 16 bases between the germline ends. The CDR3 DNA is TGTGCCAGCAGCCAAGTAGGGGGAGACAGATACTCCTACAATGAGCAGTTCTTC. Translating it yields CASSQVGGDRYSYNEQFF.

The count of this clone is one. V usage is TRBV5-4 and J usage is TRBJ1-4, with 8 bases identical to TRBD1. J gave up 7 bases and V 0 bases, and 2 bases lay outside the gene matches. The CDR3 runs to 14 residues. Germline loops: CDR1 SGHNT, CDR2 YYREEE (reference sequence). The CDR3 is CASSLVGTGEKLFF. In DNA form, the CDR3 reads TGTGCCAGCAGCTTGGTCGGGACAGGTGAAAAACTGTTTTTT.

V and J are TRBV19 and TRBJ2-2; D ambiguous. Per germline, CDR1 LNHDA and CDR2 SQIVND (reference sequence). V lost 3 bases to trimming and J lost 3 bases, with 8 bases between them. The CDR3 covers 14 residues. The chain's CDR3 is CASSMIGYTGELFF. In nucleotides, the CDR3 is TGTGCCAGTAGTATGATAGGATACACCGGGGAGCTGTTTTTT. Complete variable domain (other parts from reference TRBV19 and TRBJ2-2): DGGITQSPKYLFRKEGQNVTLSCEQNLNHDAMYWYRQDPGQGLRLIYYSQIVNDFQKGDIAEGYSVSREKKESFPLTVTSAQKNPTAFYLCASSMIGYTGELFFGEGSRLTVL.

This chain links TRBV19 with TRBJ2-4; unclear D gene. V dropped 0 bases and J dropped 8 bases, with 2 bases sitting between them. The CDR3 has 11 amino acids. Looked up from germline, CDR1 is LNHDA and CDR2 is SQIVND (reference sequence). CDR3 in DNA: TGTGCCAGTAGTATAGAAGACATTCAGTACTTC. Its translation: CASSIEDIQYF. Full variable domain (missing parts from reference TRBV19 and TRBJ2-4): DGGITQSPKYLFRKEGQNVTLSCEQNLNHDAMYWYRQDPGQGLRLIYYSQIVNDFQKGDIAEGYSVSREKKESFPLTVTSAQKNPTAFYLCASSIEDIQYFGAGTRLSVL.